These T cell receptor beta chains were read from a single sample in a study of blood T cells in healthy people across ages. Each CDR3 protein is one row after TCRdb ran MiXCR on the 5' RACE reads. Of some 1,000,000 distinct CDR3 sequences detected, 25% appear once; the ten largest clones hold approximately 0.75%. These data were also reused for a study on T cells of mothers and their children.

The sequenced sample was blood. The origin of the receptors is a girl aged 2 to 9 in good health. Each CDR3 is given with its conserved first and last residue. D genes are given only for firm matches. Expanded clones are given a class, and other clones once, few, many or no size at all.

>TRBJ1-2|.|TRBV7-2|.
CASSLAVGGAYGYTF
TGTGCCAGCAGCTTAGCGGTCGGGGGGGCGTATGGCTACACCTTC
>TRBJ2-5|TRBD1|TRBV6-2/TRBV6-3|.
CAGKEGGLGTQYF
TGTGCCGGCAAAGAAGGGGGCCTAGGGACCCAGTACTTC
>TRBJ1-4|.|TRBV5-1|.
CASSPFTNEKLFF
TGCGCCAGCAGCCCATTTACTAATGAAAAACTGTTTTTT
>TRBJ1-2|.|TRBV20-1|.
CSASFGGMEGYTF
TGCAGTGCTAGCTTCGGGGGGATGGAGGGCTACACCTTC
>TRBJ1-2|.|TRBV5-1|many
CASSLVPGGYTF
TGCGCCAGCAGCTTGGTACCAGGTGGCTACACCTTC
>TRBJ2-1|.|TRBV20-1|few
CSARAEFVRGEQFF
TGCAGTGCTAGAGCCGAATTTGTTCGCGGTGAGCAGTTCTTC
>TRBJ2-1|.|TRBV7-3|few
CASSSVDSISYNEQFF
TGTGCCAGCAGCTCCGTCGACTCCATCTCCTACAATGAGCAGTTCTTC
>TRBJ1-1|TRBD1|TRBV6-5|few
CASSWDRVMSTEAFF
TGTGCCAGCAGTTGGGACAGGGTAATGTCCACTGAAGCTTTCTTT
>TRBJ1-2|.|TRBV12-3/TRBV12-4|.
CASSFGGSDYGYTF
TGTGCCAGCAGTTTTGGGGGCTCCGACTATGGCTACACCTTC
>TRBJ2-1|.|TRBV5-6|.
CASSLSVEVGYNEQFF
TGTGCCAGCAGCTTGTCAGTTGAGGTCGGGTACAATGAGCAGTTCTTC
>TRBJ2-3|TRBD2|TRBV6-6|.
CASSRLAGITDTQYF
TGTGCCAGCAGTCGACTAGCGGGGATCACAGATACGCAGTATTTT
>TRBJ2-1|.|TRBV29-1|.
CSVGKGSYNEQFF
TGCAGCGTGGGGAAGGGCTCCTACAATGAGCAGTTCTTC
>TRBJ2-7|.|TRBV27|.
CASSPGGNPYEQYF
TGTGCCAGCAGTCCGGGCGGGAATCCCTACGAGCAGTACTTC
>TRBJ2-1|.|TRBV11-3|few
CASSSNGGYNEQFF
TGTGCCAGCAGCTCTAACGGGGGATACAATGAGCAGTTCTTC
>TRBJ2-5|.|TRBV12-3/TRBV12-4|few
CASSTIQETQYF
TGCGCCAGCAGCACAATACAAGAGACCCAGTACTTC
>TRBJ1-5|.|TRBV12-3/TRBV12-4|.
CASSPRGPLPGQPQHF
TGTGCCAGCAGCCCTCGGGGACCCCTTCCAGGTCAGCCCCAGCATTTT
>TRBJ2-7|.|TRBV2|many
CASRSGSLYEQYF
TGTGCCAGTAGAAGCGGATCCCTCTACGAGCAGTACTTC
>TRBJ1-1|.|TRBV29-1|.
CSASEGPQHTEAFF
TGCAGCGCCTCCGAGGGGCCCCAACACACTGAAGCTTTCTTT